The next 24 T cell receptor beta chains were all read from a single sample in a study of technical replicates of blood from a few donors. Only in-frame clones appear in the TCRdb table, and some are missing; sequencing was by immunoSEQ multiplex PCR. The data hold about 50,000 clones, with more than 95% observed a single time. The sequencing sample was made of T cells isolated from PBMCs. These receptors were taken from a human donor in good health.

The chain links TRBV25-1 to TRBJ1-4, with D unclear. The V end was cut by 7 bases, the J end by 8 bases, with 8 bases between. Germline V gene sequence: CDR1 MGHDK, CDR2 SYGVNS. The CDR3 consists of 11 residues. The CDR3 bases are TGTGCCAGCATCCTCGGGGAAAAACTGTTTTTT. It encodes CASILGEKLFF.

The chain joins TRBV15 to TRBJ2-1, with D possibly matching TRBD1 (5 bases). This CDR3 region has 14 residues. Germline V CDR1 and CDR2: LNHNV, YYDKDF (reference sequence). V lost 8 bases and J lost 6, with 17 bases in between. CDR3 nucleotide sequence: TGTGCCACCCGGTCGGGCAGGGCTCTCAATGAGCAGTTCTTC. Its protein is CATRSGRALNEQFF.

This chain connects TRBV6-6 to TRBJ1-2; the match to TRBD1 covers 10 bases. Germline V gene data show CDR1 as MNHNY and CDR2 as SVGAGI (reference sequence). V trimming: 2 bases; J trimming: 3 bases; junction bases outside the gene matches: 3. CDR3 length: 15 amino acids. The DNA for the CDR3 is TGTGCCAGCAGTTACCTCGGGACAGGGGACTATGGCTACACCTTC. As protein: CASSYLGTGDYGYTF.

As DNA, the CDR3 is TGTGCCAGCAGCGTTCTGGCCCAGGGGGCCCACGAGCAGTACTTC. Translation: CASSVLAQGAHEQYF. The chain is built from TRBV9 and TRBJ2-7; 8 bases align to TRBD1. Germline V lookup: CDR1 SGDLS, CDR2 YYNGEE. The CDR3 extends over 15 amino acids. The J segment lost 5 bases and the V segment lost 2 bases, leaving 9 bases of the junction unmatched.

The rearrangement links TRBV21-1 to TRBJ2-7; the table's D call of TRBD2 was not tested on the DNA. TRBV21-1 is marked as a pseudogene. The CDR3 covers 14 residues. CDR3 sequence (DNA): TGTGCCAGCTCGTCAACTAGCGGGAAATACGAGCAGTACTTC. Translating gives CASSSTSGKYEQYF.

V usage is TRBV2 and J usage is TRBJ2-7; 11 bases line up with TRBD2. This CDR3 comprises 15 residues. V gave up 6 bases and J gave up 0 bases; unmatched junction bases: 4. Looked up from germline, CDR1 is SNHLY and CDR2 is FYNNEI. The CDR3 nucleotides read TGTGCCAGCAGGGGGGGGACTAGCGGCTCCTACGAGCAGTACTTC. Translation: CASRGGTSGSYEQYF.

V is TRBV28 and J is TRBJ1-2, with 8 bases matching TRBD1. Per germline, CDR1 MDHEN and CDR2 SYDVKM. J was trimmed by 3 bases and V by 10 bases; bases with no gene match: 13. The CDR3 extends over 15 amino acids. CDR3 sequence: CATLSSGTGHYGYTF. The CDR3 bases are TGTGCCACCTTATCCTCCGGGACAGGACACTATGGCTACACCTTC.

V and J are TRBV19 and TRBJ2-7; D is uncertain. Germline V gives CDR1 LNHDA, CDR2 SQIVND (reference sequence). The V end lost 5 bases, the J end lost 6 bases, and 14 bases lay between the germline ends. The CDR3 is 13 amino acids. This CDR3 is CASSLTSLSEQYF. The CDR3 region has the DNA TGTGCCAGTAGTCTAACGTCCCTTTCCGAGCAGTACTTC.

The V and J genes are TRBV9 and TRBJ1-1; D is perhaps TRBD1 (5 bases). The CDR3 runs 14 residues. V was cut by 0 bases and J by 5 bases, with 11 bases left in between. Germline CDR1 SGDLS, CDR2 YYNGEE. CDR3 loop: CASSVAGGRTEAFF. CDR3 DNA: TGTGCCAGCAGCGTAGCCGGGGGACGGACTGAAGCTTTCTTT.

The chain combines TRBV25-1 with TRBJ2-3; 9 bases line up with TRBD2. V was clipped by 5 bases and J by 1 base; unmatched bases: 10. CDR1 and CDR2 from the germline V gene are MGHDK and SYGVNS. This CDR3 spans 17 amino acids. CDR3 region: CASSPILGLAGTDTQYF. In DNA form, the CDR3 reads TGTGCCAGCAGTCCAATCTTGGGACTAGCAGGCACAGATACGCAGTATTTT.

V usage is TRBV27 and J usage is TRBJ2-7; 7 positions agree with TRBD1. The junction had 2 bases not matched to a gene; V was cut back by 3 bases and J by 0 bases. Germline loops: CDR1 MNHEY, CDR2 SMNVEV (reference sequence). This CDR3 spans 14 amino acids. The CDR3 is CASSFGTASYEQYF. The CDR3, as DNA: TGTGCCAGCAGTTTCGGGACAGCCTCCTACGAGCAGTACTTC.

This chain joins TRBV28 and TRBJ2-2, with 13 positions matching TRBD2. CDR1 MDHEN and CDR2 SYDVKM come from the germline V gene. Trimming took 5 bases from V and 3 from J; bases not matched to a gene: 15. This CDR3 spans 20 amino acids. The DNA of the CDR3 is TGTGCCAGCAGTACCACTTCGGGGACTAGCGGGACCGAGTACACCGGGGAGCTGTTTTTT. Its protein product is CASSTTSGTSGTEYTGELFF. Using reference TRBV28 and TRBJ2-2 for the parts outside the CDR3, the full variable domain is DVKVTQSSRYLVKRTGEKVFLECVQDMDHENMFWYRQDPGLGLRLIYFSYDVKMKEKGDIPEGYSVSREKKERFSLILESASTNQTSMYLCASSTTSGTSGTEYTGELFFGEGSRLTVL.

The CDR3 protein is CASSSSGRTHEQYF. The CDR3 nucleotides read TGTGCCAGCAGTTCGAGCGGGAGAACCCACGAGCAGTACTTC. The chain uses TRBV27 and TRBJ2-7, with 8 bases matching TRBD2. Germline assignment: CDR1 MNHEY and CDR2 SMNVEV (reference sequence). The CDR3 spans 14 residues. V gave up 4 bases and J gave up 5 bases; unmatched junction bases: 7.

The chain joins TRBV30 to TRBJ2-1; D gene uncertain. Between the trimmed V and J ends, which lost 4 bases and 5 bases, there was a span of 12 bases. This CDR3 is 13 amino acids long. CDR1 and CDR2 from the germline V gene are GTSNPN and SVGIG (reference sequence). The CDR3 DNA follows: TGTGCCTGGATCGGAAGAGGAGACAATGAGCAGTTCTTC. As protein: CAWIGRGDNEQFF.

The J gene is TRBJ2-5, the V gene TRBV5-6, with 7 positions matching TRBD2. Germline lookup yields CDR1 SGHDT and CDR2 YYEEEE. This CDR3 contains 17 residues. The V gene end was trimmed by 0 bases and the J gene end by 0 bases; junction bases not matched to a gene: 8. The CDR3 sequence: CASSLGWVSGYQETQYF. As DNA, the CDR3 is TGTGCCAGCAGCTTGGGTTGGGTTAGCGGGTACCAAGAGACCCAGTACTTC.

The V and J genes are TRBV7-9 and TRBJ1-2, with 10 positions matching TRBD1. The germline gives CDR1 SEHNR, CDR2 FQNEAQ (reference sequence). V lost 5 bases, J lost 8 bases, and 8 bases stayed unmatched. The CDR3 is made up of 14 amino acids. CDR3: CASSIGQGVGGYTF. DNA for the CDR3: TGTGCCAGCAGCATAGGACAGGGGGTCGGGGGCTACACCTTC.

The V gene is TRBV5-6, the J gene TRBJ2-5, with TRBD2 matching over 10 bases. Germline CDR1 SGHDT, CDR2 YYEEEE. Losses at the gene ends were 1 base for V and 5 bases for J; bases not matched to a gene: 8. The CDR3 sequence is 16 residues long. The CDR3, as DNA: TGTGCCAGCAGCTTGCCCCTAGCGGGAGATCGGGAGACCCAGTACTTC. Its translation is CASSLPLAGDRETQYF.

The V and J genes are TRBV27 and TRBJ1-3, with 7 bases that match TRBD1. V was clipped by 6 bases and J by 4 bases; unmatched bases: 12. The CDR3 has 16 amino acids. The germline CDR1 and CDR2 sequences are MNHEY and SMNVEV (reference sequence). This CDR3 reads CASRETGYLLGNTIYF. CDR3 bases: TGTGCCAGCAGGGAGACAGGGTATCTATTGGGAAACACCATATATTTT.

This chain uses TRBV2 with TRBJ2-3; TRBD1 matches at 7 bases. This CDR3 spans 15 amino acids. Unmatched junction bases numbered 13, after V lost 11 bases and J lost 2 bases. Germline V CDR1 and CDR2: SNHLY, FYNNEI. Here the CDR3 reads CAATNRDSVTDTQYF. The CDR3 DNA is TGTGCCGCCACTAACCGGGACAGTGTCACAGATACGCAGTATTTT.

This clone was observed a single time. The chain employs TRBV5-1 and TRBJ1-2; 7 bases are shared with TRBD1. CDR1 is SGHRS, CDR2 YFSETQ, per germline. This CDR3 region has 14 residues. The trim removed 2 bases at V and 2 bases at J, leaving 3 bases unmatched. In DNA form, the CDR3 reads TGCGCCAGCAGCTTACAGGGGAGCAACTATGGCTACACCTTC. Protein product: CASSLQGSNYGYTF. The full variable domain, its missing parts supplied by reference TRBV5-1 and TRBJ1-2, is KAGVTQTPRYLIKTRGQQVTLSCSPISGHRSVSWYQQTPGQGLQFLFEYFSETQRNKGNFPGRFSGRQFSNSRSEMNVSTLELGDSALYLCASSLQGSNYGYTFGSGTRLTVV.

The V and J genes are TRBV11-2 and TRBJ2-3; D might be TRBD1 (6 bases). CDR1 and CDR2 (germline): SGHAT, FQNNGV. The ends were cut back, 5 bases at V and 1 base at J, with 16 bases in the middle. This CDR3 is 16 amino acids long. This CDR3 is CASSLRGYRGTDTQYF. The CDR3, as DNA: TGTGCCAGCAGCCTAAGAGGGTACAGGGGCACAGATACGCAGTATTTT.

The DNA for the CDR3 is TGTGCCAGTAGTCTCGACAGGGGGCGCATGTTTATTTCAAGTGAAAAACTGTTTTTT. It yields the protein CASSLDRGRMFISSEKLFF. This chain connects TRBV19 to TRBJ1-4, with 10 bases matching TRBD1. V dropped 5 bases and J dropped 7; count of bases not matched to a gene: 19. CDR1 is LNHDA, CDR2 SQIVND, per germline (reference sequence). The CDR3 loop spans 19 amino acids.

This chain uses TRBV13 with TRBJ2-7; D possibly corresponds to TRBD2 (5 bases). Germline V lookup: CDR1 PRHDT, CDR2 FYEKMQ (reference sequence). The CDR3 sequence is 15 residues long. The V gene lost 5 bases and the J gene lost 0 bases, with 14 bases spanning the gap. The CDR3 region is CASSAMPGISYEQYF. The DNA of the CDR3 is TGTGCCAGCAGCGCAATGCCCGGGATCTCCTACGAGCAGTACTTC.

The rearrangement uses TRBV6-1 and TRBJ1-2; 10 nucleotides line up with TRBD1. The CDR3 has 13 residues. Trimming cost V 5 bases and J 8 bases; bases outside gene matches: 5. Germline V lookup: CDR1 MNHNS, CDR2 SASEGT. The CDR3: CASSRGQGQGYTF. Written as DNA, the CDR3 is TGTGCCAGCAGTAGGGGACAGGGGCAGGGCTACACCTTC.